This T cell receptor beta chain is drawn from a study of spatial heterogeneity in lung cancer (dated by TCRdb to 2018 to 2020). Describing the broader study: More beta-chain than alpha-chain transcripts were consistently detected, likely reflecting higher beta-chain transcript abundance. In the raw uncorrected reads, each unique combination of TCR and UMI appeared more than ten times on average. The study quantitatively compared TCR alpha and beta repertoires across multiple tumor regions, matched nontumor lung and blood in non-small cell lung cancer. Nonsynonymous mutation counts, determined by whole-exome sequencing of tumor tissue, were related to TCR repertoire features. At surgery, both alpha and beta chains were TCR-sequenced in fewer than 250 tumor regions, fewer than 80 matched nontumor lung samples and just over 55 PBMC samples. What the authors observed across the whole study: Additional single-cell paired TCR alpha and beta sequencing was considered necessary to confirm, at a functional level, the hypothesis that regional TCRs recognize regional mutations. Ubiquitous expanded tumor TCRs were found in blood more often at tumor resection than at routine follow-up.

Comment on this clonotype: Its antigen has not been determined. Base-call qualities are not available, and no considerably larger clone is one nucleotide away.

The time point tag for this specimen amounts to: sample taken at primary tumor resection. The donors were some 72 patients from the lung TRACERx cohort who had early-stage, untreated non-small cell lung cancer. TCR sequencing used whole RNA extracted from tumor and nontumor lung tissue, or from cryopreserved PBMC samples, without cell sorting. Only patients with enough RNA available from two or more tumor regions were chosen for TCR sequencing. The CDR3 contains 14 residues, cysteine and phenylalanine counted. Only the CDR3 region is kept as DNA, spanning 42 bases read in frame from base 1. V is reduced by 10 bases and J by 4 bases, leaving a spacing of 20 bases between them. Sequences MDHEN (CDR1) and SYDVKM (CDR2) are obtained from the germline V gene. Library method: 5' RACE. TCRdb names NextSeq 500 as the instrument used. The TCR library protocol attached a unique molecular identifier to each TCR cDNA molecule to allow correction of PCR and sequencing errors. The original pipeline was this. TCR identification, UMI-based error correction and CDR3 extraction were performed with Decombinator tools. Expanded TCRs were defined as those above a frequency of 2 per 1,000, corresponding to the top 1% of the tumor frequency distribution. Each repertoire was subsampled 100 times to 5,000 TCRs, after which Renyi diversity was computed with the R vegan package. CDR3 similarity networks were constructed using string-kernel similarity of amino acid triplets, with links drawn between CDR3s whose pairwise similarity was above 0.82. TCRdb took the public reads, trimmed them with fastp at Q25, ran MiXCR for clone calling and kept in-frame beta chains. Under each unique CDR3 protein, matching rows form one entry showing the most common genes and DNA. The authors' filters were not applied to this entry. In all, the sample holds more than 10,000 distinct CDR3 sequences, and approximately 4% of those were seen once. In total, the top ten clones hold more than 35% of the sample.

The receptor chain draws on TRBV28 and TRBJ2-7; the D region possibly corresponds to TRBD2 (6 bases align). The sequence was obtained from a male donor with early-stage non-small cell lung cancer. Here the sequenced sample was PBMCs, taken at surgery. The CDR3 reads as follows: CATTPRWEVYEQYF. The DNA is TGTGCCACTACTCCTCGGTGGGAGGTGTACGAGCAGTACTTC.